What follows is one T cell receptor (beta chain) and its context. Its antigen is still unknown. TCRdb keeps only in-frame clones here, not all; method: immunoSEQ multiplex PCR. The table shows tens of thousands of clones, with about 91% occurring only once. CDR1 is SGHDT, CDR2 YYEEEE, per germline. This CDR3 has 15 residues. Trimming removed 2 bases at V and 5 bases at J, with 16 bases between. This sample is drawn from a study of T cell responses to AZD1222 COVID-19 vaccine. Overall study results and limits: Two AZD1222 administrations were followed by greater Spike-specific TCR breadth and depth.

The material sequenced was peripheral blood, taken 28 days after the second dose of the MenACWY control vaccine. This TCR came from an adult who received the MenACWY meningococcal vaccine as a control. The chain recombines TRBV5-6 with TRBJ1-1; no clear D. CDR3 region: CASSFSTPGGTEAFF. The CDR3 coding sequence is TGTGCCAGCAGCTTCTCGACGCCCGGCGGGACTGAAGCTTTCTTT.